Included here is one TCR beta chain sequence, with context. Its specificity is not known. Germline V gene lookup returns CDR1 SGHRS and CDR2 YFSETQ. J was trimmed by 3 bases and V by 2 bases; bases with no gene match: 9. This CDR3 is built from 17 residues. These data belong to a study of radiotherapy plus CTLA-4 blockade in lung cancer. Background on the study: Overall, approximately 17% of patients showed an objective response, while about 29% attained disease control. Overall study results and limits: TCR clones of tumor origin grew in blood after radiotherapy plus ipilimumab. Per reports, early blood T cell clone dynamics, plus interferon-beta, forecast response most strongly.

Participants had chemo-refractory metastatic non-small-cell lung cancer and were treated with focal radiation plus ipilimumab CTLA-4 blockade. Profiled with immunoSEQ multiplex PCR; TCRdb holds only in-frame clones, not every one. There are tens of thousands of clones in the sample; 77% occur only once, and less than 4% lies in the top ten. The starting material was peripheral blood, obtained from a patient treated with radiotherapy plus ipilimumab. This sequence was found in a human donor with non-small cell lung cancer who had a partial response to radiotherapy plus ipilimumab. The V call is TRBV5-1, the J call TRBJ2-2, with 8 nucleotides matching TRBD2. The CDR3 bases are TGCGCCAGCAGCTTCTCGGAGCGGGGGCCCTACACCGGGGAGCTGTTTTTT. It encodes CASSFSERGPYTGELFF.